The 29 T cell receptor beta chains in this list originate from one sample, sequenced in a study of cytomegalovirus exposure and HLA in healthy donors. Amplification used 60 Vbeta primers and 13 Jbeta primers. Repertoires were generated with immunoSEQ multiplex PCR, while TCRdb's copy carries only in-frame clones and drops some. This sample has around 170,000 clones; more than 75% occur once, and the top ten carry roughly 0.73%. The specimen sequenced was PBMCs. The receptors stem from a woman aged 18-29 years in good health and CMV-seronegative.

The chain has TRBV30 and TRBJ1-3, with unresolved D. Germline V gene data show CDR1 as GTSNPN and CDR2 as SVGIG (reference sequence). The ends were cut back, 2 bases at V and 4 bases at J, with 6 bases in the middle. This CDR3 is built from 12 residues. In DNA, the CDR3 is TGTGCCTGGAGTCCACAGGGAAACACCATATATTTT. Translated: CAWSPQGNTIYF. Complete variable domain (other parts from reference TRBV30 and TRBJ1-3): SQTIHQWPATLVQPVGSPLSLECTVEGTSNPNLYWYRQAAGRGLQLLFYSVGIGQISSEVPQNLSASRPQDRQFILSSKKLLLSDSGFYLCAWSPQGNTIYFGEGSWLTVV.

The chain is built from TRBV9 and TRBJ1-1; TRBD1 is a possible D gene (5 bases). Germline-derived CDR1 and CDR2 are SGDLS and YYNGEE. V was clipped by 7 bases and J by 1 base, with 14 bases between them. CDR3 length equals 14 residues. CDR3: CASGDRYSNTEAFF. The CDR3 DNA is TGTGCCAGCGGCGACAGATACTCGAACACTGAAGCTTTCTTT.

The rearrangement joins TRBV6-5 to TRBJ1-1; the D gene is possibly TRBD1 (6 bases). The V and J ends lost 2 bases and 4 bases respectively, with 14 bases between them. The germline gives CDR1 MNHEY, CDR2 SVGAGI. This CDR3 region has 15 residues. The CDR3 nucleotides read TGTGCCAGCAGTTACCAGGTACCAGGGGCCACTGAAGCTTTCTTT. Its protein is CASSYQVPGATEAFF.

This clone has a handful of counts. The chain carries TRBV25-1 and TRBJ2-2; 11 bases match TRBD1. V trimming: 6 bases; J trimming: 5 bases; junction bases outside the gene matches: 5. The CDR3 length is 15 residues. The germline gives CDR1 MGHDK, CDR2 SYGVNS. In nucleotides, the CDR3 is TGTGCCAGCAGAGGACAGGGGGCTCTAACCGGGGAGCTGTTTTTT. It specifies CASRGQGALTGELFF. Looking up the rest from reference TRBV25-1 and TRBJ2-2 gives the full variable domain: EADIYQTPRYLVIGTGKKITLECSQTMGHDKMYWYQQDPGMELHLIHYSYGVNSTEKGDLSSESTVSRIRTEHFPLTLESARPSHTSQYLCASRGQGALTGELFFGEGSRLTVL.

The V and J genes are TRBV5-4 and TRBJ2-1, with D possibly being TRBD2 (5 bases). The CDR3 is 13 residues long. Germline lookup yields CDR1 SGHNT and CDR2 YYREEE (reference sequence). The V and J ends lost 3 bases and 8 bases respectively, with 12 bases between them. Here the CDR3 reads CASSSGVIYEQFF. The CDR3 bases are TGTGCCAGCAGCTCCGGGGTTATCTATGAGCAGTTCTTC.

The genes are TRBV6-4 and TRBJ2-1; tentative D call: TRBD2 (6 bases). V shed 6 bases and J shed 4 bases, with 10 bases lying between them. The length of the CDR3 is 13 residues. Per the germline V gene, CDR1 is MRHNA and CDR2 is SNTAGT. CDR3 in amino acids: CASSAGLYNEQFF. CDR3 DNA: TGTGCCAGCAGCGCGGGGTTATACAATGAGCAGTTCTTC.

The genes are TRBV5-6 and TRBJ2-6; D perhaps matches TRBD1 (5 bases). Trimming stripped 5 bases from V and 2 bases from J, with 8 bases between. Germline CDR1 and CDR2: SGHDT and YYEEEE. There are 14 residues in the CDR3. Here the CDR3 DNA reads TGTGCCAGCAGATGGGGCACTGGGGCCAACGTCCTGACTTTC. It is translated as CASRWGTGANVLTF. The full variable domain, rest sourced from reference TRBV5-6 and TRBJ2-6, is DAGVTQSPTHLIKTRGQQVTLRCSPKSGHDTVSWYQQALGQGPQFIFQYYEEEERQRGNFPDRFSGHQFPNYSSELNVNALLLGDSALYLCASRWGTGANVLTFGAGSRLTVL.

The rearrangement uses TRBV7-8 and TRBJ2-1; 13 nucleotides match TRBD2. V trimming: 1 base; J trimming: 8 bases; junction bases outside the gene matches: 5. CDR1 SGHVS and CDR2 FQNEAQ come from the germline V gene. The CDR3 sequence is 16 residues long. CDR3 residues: CASSLELAGGRDEQFF. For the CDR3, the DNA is TGTGCCAGCAGCTTAGAACTAGCGGGGGGGCGGGATGAGCAGTTCTTC.

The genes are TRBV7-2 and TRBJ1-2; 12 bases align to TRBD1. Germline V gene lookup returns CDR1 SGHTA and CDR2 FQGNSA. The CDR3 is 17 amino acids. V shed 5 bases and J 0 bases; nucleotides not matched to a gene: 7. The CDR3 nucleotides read TGTGCCAGCAGCCCCGGGACAGGGGGCGCAGCTAACTATGGCTACACCTTC. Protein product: CASSPGTGGAANYGYTF.

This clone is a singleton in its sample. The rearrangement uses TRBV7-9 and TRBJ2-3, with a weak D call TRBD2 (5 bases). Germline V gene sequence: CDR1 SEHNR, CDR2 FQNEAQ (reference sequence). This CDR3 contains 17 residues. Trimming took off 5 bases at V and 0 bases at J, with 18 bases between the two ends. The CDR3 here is CASSPRETSSSTDTQYF. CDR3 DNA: TGTGCCAGCAGCCCGAGGGAGACCTCCTCTAGCACAGATACGCAGTATTTT. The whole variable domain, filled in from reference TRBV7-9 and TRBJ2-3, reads DTGVSQNPRHKITKRGQNVTFRCDPISEHNRLYWYRQTLGQGPEFLTYFQNEAQLEKSRLLSDRFSAERPKGSFSTLEIQRTEQGDSAMYLCASSPRETSSSTDTQYFGPGTRLTVL.

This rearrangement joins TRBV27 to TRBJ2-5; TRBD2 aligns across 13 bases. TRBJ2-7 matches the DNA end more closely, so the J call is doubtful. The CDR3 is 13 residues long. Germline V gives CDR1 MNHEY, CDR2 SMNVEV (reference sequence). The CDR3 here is CASGLAGAYEQYF. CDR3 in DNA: TGTGCCAGCGGACTAGCGGGAGCCTACGAGCAGTACTTC.

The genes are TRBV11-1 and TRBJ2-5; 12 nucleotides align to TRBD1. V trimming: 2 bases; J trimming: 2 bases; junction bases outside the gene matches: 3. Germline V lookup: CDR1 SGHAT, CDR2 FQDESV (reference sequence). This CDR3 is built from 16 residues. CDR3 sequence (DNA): TGTGCCAGCAGCTTAAGGGACAGGGGGCTTCAAGAGACCCAGTACTTC. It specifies CASSLRDRGLQETQYF.

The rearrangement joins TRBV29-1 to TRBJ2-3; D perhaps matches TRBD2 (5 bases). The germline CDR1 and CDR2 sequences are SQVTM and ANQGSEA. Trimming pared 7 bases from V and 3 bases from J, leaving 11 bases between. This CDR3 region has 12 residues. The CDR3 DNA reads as TGCAGCGAGAACGTAGCGACAGATACGCAGTATTTT. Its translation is CSENVATDTQYF.

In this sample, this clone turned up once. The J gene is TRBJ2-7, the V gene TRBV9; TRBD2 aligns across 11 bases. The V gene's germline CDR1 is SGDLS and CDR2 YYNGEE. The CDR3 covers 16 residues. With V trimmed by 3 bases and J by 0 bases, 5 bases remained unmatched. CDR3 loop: CASSATSGGSSYEQYF. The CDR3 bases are TGTGCCAGCAGCGCCACTAGCGGGGGTAGCTCCTACGAGCAGTACTTC. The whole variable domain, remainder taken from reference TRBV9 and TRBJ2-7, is DSGVTQTPKHLITATGQRVTLRCSPRSGDLSVYWYQQSLDQGLQFLIQYYNGEERAKGNILERFSAQQFPDLHSELNLSSLELGDSALYFCASSATSGGSSYEQYFGPGTRLTVT.

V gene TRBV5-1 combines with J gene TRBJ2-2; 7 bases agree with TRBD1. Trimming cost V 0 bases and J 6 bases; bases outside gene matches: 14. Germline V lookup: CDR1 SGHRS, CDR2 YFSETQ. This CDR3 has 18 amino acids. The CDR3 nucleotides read TGCGCCAGCAGCTTGGTAGGCTCCGGACAAGGGGGCCCCGGGGAGCTGTTTTTT. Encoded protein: CASSLVGSGQGGPGELFF.

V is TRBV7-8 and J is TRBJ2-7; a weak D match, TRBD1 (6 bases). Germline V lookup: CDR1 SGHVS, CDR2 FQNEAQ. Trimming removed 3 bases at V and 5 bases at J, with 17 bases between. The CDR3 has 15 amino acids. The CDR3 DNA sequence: TGTGCCAGCAGCTTCCCAGGGCAGGGGAACCACGAGCAGTACTTC. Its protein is CASSFPGQGNHEQYF.

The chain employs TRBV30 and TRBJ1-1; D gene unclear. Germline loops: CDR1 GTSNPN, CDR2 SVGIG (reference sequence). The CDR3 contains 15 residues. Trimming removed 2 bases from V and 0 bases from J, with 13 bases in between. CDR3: CAWSPPADMNTEAFF. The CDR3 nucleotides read TGTGCCTGGAGTCCCCCTGCAGACATGAACACTGAAGCTTTCTTT.

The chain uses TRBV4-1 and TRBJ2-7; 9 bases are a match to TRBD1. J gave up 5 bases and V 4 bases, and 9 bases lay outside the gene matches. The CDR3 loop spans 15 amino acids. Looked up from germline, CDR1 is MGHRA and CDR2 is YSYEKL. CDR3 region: CASSRKDRGEDEQYF. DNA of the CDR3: TGCGCCAGCAGCCGGAAGGACAGGGGTGAGGACGAGCAGTACTTC.

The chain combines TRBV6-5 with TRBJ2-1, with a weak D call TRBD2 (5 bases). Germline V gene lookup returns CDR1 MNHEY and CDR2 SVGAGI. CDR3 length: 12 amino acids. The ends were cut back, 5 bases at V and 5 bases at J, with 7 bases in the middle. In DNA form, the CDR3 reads TGTGCCAGCAGTCGAGCGGACAATGAGCAGTTCTTC. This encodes CASSRADNEQFF.

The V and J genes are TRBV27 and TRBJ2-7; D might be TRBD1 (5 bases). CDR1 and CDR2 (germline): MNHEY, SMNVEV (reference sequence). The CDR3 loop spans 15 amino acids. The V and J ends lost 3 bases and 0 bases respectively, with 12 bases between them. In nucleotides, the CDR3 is TGTGCCAGCAGTTTCGCAGGGCCTAGCTCCTACGAGCAGTACTTC. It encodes CASSFAGPSSYEQYF.

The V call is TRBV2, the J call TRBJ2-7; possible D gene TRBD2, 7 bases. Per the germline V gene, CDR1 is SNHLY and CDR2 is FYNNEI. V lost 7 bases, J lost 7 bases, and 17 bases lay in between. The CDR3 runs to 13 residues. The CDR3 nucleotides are TGTGCCAGCAATGGGGGCGGGGGAAGAGAGCAGTACTTC. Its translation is CASNGGGGREQYF.

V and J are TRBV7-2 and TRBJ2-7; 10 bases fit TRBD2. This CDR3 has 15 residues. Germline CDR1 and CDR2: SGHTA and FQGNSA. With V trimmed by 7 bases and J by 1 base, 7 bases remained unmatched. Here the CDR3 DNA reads TGTGCCAGCACCCAAGCGGGGGGGGTTTCCTACGAGCAGTACTTC. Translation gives CASTQAGGVSYEQYF.

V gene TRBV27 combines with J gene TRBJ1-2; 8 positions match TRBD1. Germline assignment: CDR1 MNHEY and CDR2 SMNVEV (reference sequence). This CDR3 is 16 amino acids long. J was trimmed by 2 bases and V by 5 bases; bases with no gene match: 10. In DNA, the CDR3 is TGTGCCAGCAGTCCTCTTAGGGGACAGGCGAACTATGGCTACACCTTC. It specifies CASSPLRGQANYGYTF.

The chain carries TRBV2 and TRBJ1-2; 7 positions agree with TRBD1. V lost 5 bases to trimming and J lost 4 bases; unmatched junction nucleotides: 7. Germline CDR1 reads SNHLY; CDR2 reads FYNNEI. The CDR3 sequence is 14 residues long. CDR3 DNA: TGTGCCAGCAGTCTTGAGGGGGCCAGCTATGGCTACACCTTC. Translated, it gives CASSLEGASYGYTF. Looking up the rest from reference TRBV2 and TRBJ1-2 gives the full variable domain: EPEVTQTPSHQVTQMGQEVILRCVPISNHLYFYWYRQILGQKVEFLVSFYNNEISEKSEIFDDQFSVERPDGSNFTLKIRSTKLEDSAMYFCASSLEGASYGYTFGSGTRLTVV.

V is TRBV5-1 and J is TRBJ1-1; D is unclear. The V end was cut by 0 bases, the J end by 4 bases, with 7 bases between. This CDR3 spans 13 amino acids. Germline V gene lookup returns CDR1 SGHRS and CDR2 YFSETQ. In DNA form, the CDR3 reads TGCGCCAGCAGCTTGGGGCAAACCACTGAAGCTTTCTTT. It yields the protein CASSLGQTTEAFF.

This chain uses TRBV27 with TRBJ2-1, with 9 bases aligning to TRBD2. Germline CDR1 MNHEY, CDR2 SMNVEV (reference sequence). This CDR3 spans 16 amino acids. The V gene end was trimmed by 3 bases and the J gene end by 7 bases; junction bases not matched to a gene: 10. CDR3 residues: CASSFFLAGERNEQFF. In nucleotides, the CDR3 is TGTGCCAGCAGTTTCTTCTTAGCGGGAGAGAGGAATGAGCAGTTCTTC.

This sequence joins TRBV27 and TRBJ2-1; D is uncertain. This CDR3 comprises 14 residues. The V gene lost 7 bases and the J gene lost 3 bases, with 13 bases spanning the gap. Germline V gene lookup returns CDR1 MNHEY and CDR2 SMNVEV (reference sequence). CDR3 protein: CASTPTGSYNEQFF. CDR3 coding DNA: TGTGCCAGCACCCCCACGGGTAGCTACAATGAGCAGTTCTTC.

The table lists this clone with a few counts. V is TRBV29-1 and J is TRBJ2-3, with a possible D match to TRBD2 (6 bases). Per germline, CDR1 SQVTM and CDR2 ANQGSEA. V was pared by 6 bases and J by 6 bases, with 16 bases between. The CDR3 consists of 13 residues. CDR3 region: CSVERVQRDTQYF. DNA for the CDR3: TGCAGCGTGGAGCGGGTCCAACGGGATACGCAGTATTTT.

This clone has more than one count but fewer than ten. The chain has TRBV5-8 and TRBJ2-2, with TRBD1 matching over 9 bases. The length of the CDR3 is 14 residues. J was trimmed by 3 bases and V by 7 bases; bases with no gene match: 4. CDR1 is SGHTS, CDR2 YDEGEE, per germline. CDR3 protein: CASLGDRDTGELFF. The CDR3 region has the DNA TGTGCCAGCCTCGGGGACAGGGACACCGGGGAGCTGTTTTTT.